A selection of T cell receptor beta chains follows, all from one sample in a study of blood T cell repertoires in COVID-19. The table came from immunoSEQ multiplex PCR; TCRdb's copy has only in-frame clones and leaves some out. Of 350,000 to 400,000 clones in the sample, around 91% were seen once. Sequencing was done on a sample of PBMCs or T cells enriched from blood (not recorded which). The source of these receptors is a man aged 18 to 30 who had recovered from COVID-19. The CDR3 runs from the conserved cysteine through the conserved F or W. Each record gives: D gene, J gene, V gene, clone size, CDR3 protein, CDR3 DNA. A D gene is named only where the DNA matches it firmly. Some rows mark clone size as missing; the rest say once, few, many or name a class of expanded clone.

d_gene: NA; j_gene: TRBJ2-3; v_gene: TRBV2; abundance: few; CDR3aa: CASRGEGDTQYF; CDR3nt: TGTGCCAGCAGAGGGGAAGGGGATACGCAGTATTTT
d_gene: TRBD2; j_gene: TRBJ2-1; v_gene: TRBV24-1; abundance: NA; CDR3aa: CATSDFTSGAYNEQFF; CDR3nt: TGTGCCACCAGTGACTTCACTAGCGGGGCCTACAATGAGCAGTTCTTC
d_gene: NA; j_gene: TRBJ2-3; v_gene: TRBV7-9; abundance: NA; CDR3aa: CASSFGLGHNLNTDTQYF; CDR3nt: TGTGCCAGCAGCTTCGGGTTGGGGCACAACTTAAACACAGATACGCAGTATTTT
d_gene: NA; j_gene: TRBJ2-2; v_gene: TRBV11-2; abundance: NA; CDR3aa: CASSLGAREVYTGELFF; CDR3nt: TGTGCCAGCAGCTTGGGTGCAAGGGAGGTCTACACCGGGGAGCTGTTTTTT
d_gene: NA; j_gene: TRBJ2-5; v_gene: TRBV11-1; abundance: NA; CDR3aa: CANARVGHHQETQYF; CDR3nt: TGTGCCAACGCCCGGGTGGGACACCACCAAGAGACCCAGTACTTC
d_gene: NA; j_gene: TRBJ2-2; v_gene: TRBV10-3; abundance: NA; CDR3aa: CAIRGDSSNTGELFF; CDR3nt: TGCGCCATCAGGGGGGACAGTAGTAACACCGGGGAGCTGTTTTTT
d_gene: NA; j_gene: TRBJ1-1; v_gene: TRBV5-3; abundance: NA; CDR3aa: CARSFPREGHVHPNTEAFF; CDR3nt: TGTGCCAGAAGCTTCCCCCGGGAGGGACATGTTCATCCGAACACTGAAGCTTTCTTT
d_gene: TRBD2; j_gene: TRBJ2-5; v_gene: TRBV27; abundance: NA; CDR3aa: CASSSSGGAGETQYF; CDR3nt: TGTGCCAGCAGTTCTAGCGGGGGGGCCGGGGAGACCCAGTACTTC
d_gene: NA; j_gene: TRBJ2-5; v_gene: TRBV5-1; abundance: NA; CDR3aa: CASSLQGMQETQYF; CDR3nt: TGCGCCAGCAGCCTACAGGGCATGCAAGAGACCCAGTACTTC
d_gene: TRBD1; j_gene: TRBJ2-1; v_gene: TRBV2; abundance: NA; CDR3aa: CASTEAGGSYNEQFF; CDR3nt: TGTGCCAGCACCGAGGCAGGGGGCTCCTACAATGAGCAGTTCTTC
d_gene: TRBD1; j_gene: TRBJ2-7; v_gene: TRBV29-1; abundance: NA; CDR3aa: CSVEDRDSYEQYF; CDR3nt: TGCAGCGTTGAGGACAGGGACTCCTACGAGCAGTACTTC